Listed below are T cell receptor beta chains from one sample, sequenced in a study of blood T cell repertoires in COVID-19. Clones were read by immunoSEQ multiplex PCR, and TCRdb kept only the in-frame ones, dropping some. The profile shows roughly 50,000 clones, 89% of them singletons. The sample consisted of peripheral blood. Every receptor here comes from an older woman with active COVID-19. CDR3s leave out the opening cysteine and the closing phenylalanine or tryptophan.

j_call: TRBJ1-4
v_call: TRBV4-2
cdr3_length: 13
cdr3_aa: ASSQVPRQNEKLF

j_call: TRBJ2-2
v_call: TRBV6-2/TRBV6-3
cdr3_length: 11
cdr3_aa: ASSRRRAGELF

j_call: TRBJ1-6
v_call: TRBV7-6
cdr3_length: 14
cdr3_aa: ASSLSRDFYNSPLH

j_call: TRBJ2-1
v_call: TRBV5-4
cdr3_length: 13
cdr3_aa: ASSLVTGGHNEQF

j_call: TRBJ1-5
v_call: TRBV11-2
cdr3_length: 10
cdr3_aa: ASSSGVQPQH

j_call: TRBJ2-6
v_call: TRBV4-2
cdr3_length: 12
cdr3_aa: ASSEGSGANVLT

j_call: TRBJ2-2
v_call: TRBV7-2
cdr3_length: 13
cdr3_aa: ASSLGGRDTGELF

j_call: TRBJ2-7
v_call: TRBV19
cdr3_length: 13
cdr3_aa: ASSNLHRNSYEQY

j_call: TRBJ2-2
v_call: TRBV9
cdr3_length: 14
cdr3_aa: ASSAWTGGVAGELF

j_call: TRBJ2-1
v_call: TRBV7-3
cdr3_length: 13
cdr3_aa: ASSRDTRSYNEQF

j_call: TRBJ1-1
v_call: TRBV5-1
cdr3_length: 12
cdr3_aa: ASSSGTWDTEAF

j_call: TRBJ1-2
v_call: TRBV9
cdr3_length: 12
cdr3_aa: ASSARQGAIGYT

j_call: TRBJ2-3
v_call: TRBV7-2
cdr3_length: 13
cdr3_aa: ASSLGRGPTDTQY

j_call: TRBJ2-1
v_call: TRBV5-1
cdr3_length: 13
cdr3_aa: ASSLVSRAYNEQF

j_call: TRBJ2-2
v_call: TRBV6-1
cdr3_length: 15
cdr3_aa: ASSATSGGFNTGELF

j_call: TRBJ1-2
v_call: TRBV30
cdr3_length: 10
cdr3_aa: AEGEGSYGYT

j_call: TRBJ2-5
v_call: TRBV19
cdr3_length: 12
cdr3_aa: ASSTGLIGETQY

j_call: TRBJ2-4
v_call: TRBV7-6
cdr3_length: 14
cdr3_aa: ASSPRDSLAKNIQY

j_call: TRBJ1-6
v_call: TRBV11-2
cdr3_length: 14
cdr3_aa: ASSLQTGSYNSPLH

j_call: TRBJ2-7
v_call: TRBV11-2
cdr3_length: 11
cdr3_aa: ASSSPGRDEQY

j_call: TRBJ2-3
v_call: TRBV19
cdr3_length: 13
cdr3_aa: ASSIFQGAKDTQY

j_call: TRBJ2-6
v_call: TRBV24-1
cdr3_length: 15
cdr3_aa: ATSDSSGGPGANVLT

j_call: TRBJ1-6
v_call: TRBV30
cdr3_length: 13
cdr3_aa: AWTPGRTGHSPLH

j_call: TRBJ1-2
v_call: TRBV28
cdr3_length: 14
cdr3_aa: ASSPLRQAILYGYT

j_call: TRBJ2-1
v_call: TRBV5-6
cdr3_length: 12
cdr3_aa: ASSLVGGYNEQF

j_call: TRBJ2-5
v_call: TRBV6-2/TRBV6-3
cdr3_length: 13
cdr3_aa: ASSYLDTLQETQY

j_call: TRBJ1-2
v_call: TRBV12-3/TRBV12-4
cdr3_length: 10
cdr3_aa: ASTDGTQGYT

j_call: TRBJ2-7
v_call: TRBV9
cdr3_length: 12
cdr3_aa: ASSQTGSSYEQY

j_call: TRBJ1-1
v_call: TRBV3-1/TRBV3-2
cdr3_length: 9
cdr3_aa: ASSQSTEAF

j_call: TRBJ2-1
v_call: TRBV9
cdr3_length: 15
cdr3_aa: ASSAVRIAGTHNEQF

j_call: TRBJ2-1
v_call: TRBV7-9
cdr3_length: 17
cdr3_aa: ASSTRLAGALSSYNEQF

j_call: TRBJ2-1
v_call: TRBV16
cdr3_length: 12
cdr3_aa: ASSHPGQHNEQF

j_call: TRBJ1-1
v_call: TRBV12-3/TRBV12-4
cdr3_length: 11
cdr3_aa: ASRARTDTEAF

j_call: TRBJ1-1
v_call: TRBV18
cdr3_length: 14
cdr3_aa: ASSPRTGTVNTEAF

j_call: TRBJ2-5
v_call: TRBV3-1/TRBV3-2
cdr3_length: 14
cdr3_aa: ASSPRTGWGQETQY

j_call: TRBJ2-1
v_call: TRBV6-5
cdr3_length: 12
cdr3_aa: ASAVRMPNHEQF

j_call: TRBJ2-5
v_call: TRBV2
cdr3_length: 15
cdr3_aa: ASSEEVLVRGRETQY

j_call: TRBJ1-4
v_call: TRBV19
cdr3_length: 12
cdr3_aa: ASSMGQFSEKLF

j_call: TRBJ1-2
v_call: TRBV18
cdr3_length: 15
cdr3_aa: ASSQTQGAGRPYGYT

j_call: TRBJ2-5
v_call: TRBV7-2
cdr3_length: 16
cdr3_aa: ASSQLSGTGFIGETQY

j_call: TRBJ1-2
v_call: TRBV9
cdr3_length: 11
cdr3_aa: ASSPQGSGGYT